Included here is one T cell receptor beta chain sequence, with context. This entry belongs to a study of blood T cell repertoires in COVID-19. Study summary: Samples of COVID-19 (acute and convalescent) were obtained from the United States, Italy and Spain. The cDNA or gDNA used as material had been derived from T cells, B-cell-depleted T cells, or PBMCs.

The CDR3 has 16 residues. After removal of 1 base from V and 5 bases from J, the junction contained 11 bases not matched to a gene. Germline CDR1 reads MGHDK; CDR2 reads SYGVNS. In the original workflow: The authors estimated nucleated cell counts from reference gene primer amplification. TCRdb's table, derived via immunoSEQ multiplex PCR, lists solely in-frame clones and lacks some. D and trimming come from the DNA, and the V and J calls and clone size come from that table. Of over 200,000 clones listed, 80% to 90% are singletons. The Seattle patients joined while their infection was active and were tracked longitudinally afterward.

The sequence derives from a man aged 25-45 years with COVID-19, enrolled during active disease. Sample: peripheral blood. J is TRBJ2-7 and V is TRBV25-1; 7 bases fit TRBD1. The CDR3 DNA follows: TGTGCCAGCAGTGAATCTTCTCACCCAACAGGGGACGAGCAGTACTTC. It translates to CASSESSHPTGDEQYF.